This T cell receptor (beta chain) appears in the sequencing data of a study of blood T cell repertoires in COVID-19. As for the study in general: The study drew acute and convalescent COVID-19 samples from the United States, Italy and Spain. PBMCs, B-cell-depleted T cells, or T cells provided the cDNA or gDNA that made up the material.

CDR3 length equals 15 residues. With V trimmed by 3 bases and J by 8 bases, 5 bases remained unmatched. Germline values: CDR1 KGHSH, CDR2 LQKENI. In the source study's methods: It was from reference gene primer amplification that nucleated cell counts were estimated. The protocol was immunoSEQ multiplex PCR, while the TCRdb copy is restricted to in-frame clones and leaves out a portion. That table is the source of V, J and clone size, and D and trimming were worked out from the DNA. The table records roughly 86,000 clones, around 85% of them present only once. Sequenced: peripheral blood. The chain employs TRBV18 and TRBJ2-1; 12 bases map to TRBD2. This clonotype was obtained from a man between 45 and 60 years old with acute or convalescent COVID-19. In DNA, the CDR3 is TGTGCCAGCTCACCCCCTAGCGGGAGGGGGTATGAGCAGTTCTTC. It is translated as CASSPPSGRGYEQFF.